This T cell receptor beta chain was captured by sequencing in a study of T cells in Graves' hyperthyroidism and ophthalmopathy. Study information: Specimen type is peripheral blood, collected at initial diagnosis prior to any treatment.

This clonotype appeared many times. The target antigen is unknown. This CDR3 has 13 residues. V dropped 3 bases and J dropped 3 bases, with 5 bases sitting between them. Germline CDR1 reads SNHLY; CDR2 reads FYNNEI. RNA transcripts provided the source from which TCR beta CDR3 regions were amplified. The TCR CDR3 first-round RT-PCR relied on the HTBI primer set. TCRdb ran MiXCR on the multiplex PCR reads and lists one entry per CDR3 protein. The sample yields 300,000 to 500,000 distinct CDR3 sequences, about 14% seen once. Enrolled ophthalmopathy patients presented with a Clinical Activity Score of at least 3, a NOSPECS grade of at least 4, and disease duration under 3 months. Study-wide results and caveats: The model made its ophthalmopathy prediction, and onset followed a median approximately 6 months later.

V and J are TRBV2 and TRBJ2-2; the D is unclear. The specimen sequenced was blood. The source is a man in his fifties with Graves' ophthalmopathy. The CDR3 DNA reads as TGTGCCAGCAGTGATTGGGACACCGGGGAGCTGTTTTTT. Encoded protein: CASSDWDTGELFF.